The next 11 T cell receptor beta chains were all read from a single sample in a study of memory CD8 T cells in hepatitis C reinfection. Time point here: late/post reinfection, 12 to 24 weeks after detection. The sorted cells went straight to TCR sequencing with no prior in vitro expansion. The table came from immunoSEQ multiplex PCR; TCRdb's copy has only in-frame clones and leaves some out. The top ten hold under 0.9% of the sample, which has 46,000 or so clones, 89% seen once. The sequenced material came from naive CD8+ T cells sorted from blood. All receptors derive from a man between 18 and 29 years old with hepatitis C virus infection.

The chain joins TRBV7-6 to TRBJ2-7; 9 nucleotides align to TRBD2. From germline, CDR1 is SGHVS and CDR2 FNYEAQ. The CDR3 totals 14 residues. The ends lost 2 bases at V and 5 bases at J; junction bases unmatched: 4. CDR3 nucleotides: TGTGCCAGCAGCTTAAGCGGGGGGATCGACGAGCAGTACGTC. Translating it yields CASSLSGGIDEQYV.

The V and J genes are TRBV9 and TRBJ2-5, with 7 nucleotides matching TRBD1. CDR3 length equals 16 residues. After removal of 4 bases from V and 0 bases from J, the junction contained 9 bases not matched to a gene. Germline-derived CDR1 and CDR2 are SGDLS and YYNGEE. This CDR3 is CASSLRQGRNQETQYF. The CDR3 DNA is TGTGCCAGCAGCCTCCGACAGGGAAGAAACCAAGAGACCCAGTACTTC.

In its sample, this clone was seen once. The chain carries TRBV4-2 and TRBJ1-1; a possible D gene is TRBD1 (5 bases). The CDR3 is made up of 16 amino acids. V lost 0 bases, J lost 1 base, and 12 bases lay in between. In germline, CDR1 is LGHNA, CDR2 YNFKEQ. The CDR3 DNA reads as TGTGCCAGCAGCCAAGACAGGGAACTAACGAACACTGAAGCTTTCTTT. This sequence encodes CASSQDRELTNTEAFF.

V is TRBV10-3 and J is TRBJ2-7; 10 bases are shared with TRBD1. This CDR3 region has 14 residues. J lost 5 bases, V lost 3 bases, and 4 bases had no gene match. CDR1 is ENHRY and CDR2 is SYGVKD in the germline V gene. The CDR3 reads CAISDPGTGDEQYF. In DNA form, the CDR3 reads TGTGCCATCAGTGATCCCGGGACAGGGGACGAGCAGTACTTC.

The V and J genes are TRBV6-6 and TRBJ1-5, with TRBD1 identical over 7 bases. Per germline, CDR1 MNHNY and CDR2 SVGAGI (reference sequence). This CDR3 has 16 amino acids. V dropped 2 bases and J dropped 7; count of bases not matched to a gene: 11. The CDR3 nucleotides read TGTGCCAGCAGTTACCCGGGCGAGGGGGCATCGCAGCCCCAGCATTTT. It specifies CASSYPGEGASQPQHF.

The chain joins TRBV5-4 to TRBJ2-3; TRBD2 aligns across 13 bases. V lost 0 bases, J lost 0 bases, and 1 base stayed unmatched. The CDR3 extends over 17 amino acids. Germline V gives CDR1 SGHNT, CDR2 YYREEE (reference sequence). The CDR3 DNA follows: TGTGCCAGCAGCTTGGCGACTAGCGGGAGGAGCACAGATACGCAGTATTTT. It specifies CASSLATSGRSTDTQYF. The full variable domain, in which reference TRBV5-4 and TRBJ2-3 provide the parts outside the CDR3, is ETGVTQSPTHLIKTRGQQVTLRCSSQSGHNTVSWYQQALGQGPQFIFQYYREEENGRGNFPPRFSGLQFPNYSSELNVNALELDDSALYLCASSLATSGRSTDTQYFGPGTRLTVL.

The chain is built from TRBV4-1 and TRBJ1-5, with unresolved D. The V gene's germline CDR1 is MGHRA and CDR2 YSYEKL. Trimming pared 4 bases from V and 0 bases from J, leaving 16 bases between. The CDR3 sequence is 17 residues long. Here the CDR3 reads CASSPEARHVSNQPQHF. CDR3 in DNA: TGCGCCAGCAGCCCAGAGGCGAGACACGTTAGCAATCAGCCCCAGCATTTT.

This clone was counted once. The rearrangement joins TRBV5-4 to TRBJ2-5; maybe TRBD2 (5 bases). CDR3 size: 15 residues. Per germline, CDR1 SGHNT and CDR2 YYREEE (reference sequence). Trimming pared 0 bases from V and 2 bases from J, leaving 11 bases between. This CDR3 is CASSLAGNGQETQYF. The DNA for the CDR3 is TGTGCCAGCAGCTTGGCCGGGAATGGTCAAGAGACCCAGTACTTC.

The rearrangement links TRBV6-5 to TRBJ2-1; 7 bases match TRBD1. CDR3 length: 13 residues. The germline V gene has CDR1 MNHEY and CDR2 SVGAGI. V shed 6 bases and J 10 bases; nucleotides not matched to a gene: 9. DNA for the CDR3: TGTGCCAGCAGAAGGGGGCCCTACGCCGAGCAGTTCTTC. Translation: CASRRGPYAEQFF.

This rearrangement joins TRBV7-8 to TRBJ2-7; 8 bases are shared with TRBD1. The germline gives CDR1 SGHVS, CDR2 FQNEAQ. This CDR3 is built from 16 residues. The ends lost 4 bases at V and 3 bases at J; junction bases unmatched: 11. The CDR3 loop reads CASSSPEQGGHYEQYF. The CDR3, as DNA: TGTGCCAGCAGCTCCCCGGAACAGGGGGGACACTACGAGCAGTACTTC.

The rearrangement joins TRBV4-1 to TRBJ2-7; 10 nucleotides match TRBD2. Germline CDR1 is MGHRA and CDR2 is YSYEKL. The V gene end was trimmed by 0 bases and the J gene end by 3 bases; junction bases not matched to a gene: 8. The CDR3 runs 17 residues. The CDR3 coding sequence is TGCGCCAGCAGCCAAGATTGGGTTAGCGGGGGGCGCTACGAGCAGTACGTC. Translating it yields CASSQDWVSGGRYEQYV.